Listed below are T cell receptor beta chains from one sample, sequenced in a study of follicular helper T cells after annual influenza vaccination. The method was immunoSEQ multiplex PCR; TCRdb's version includes in-frame clones alone and lacks a portion of them. The data contain several thousand clones, roughly four fifths of them singletons. Specimen: CXCR5- memory CD4+ T cells sorted from blood, collected 7 days after influenza vaccination. These receptors were collected from an adult who received the influenza vaccine. The CDR3 runs from the conserved cysteine through the conserved F or W. The order of the fields is clone size, J gene, V gene, D gene, CDR3 protein, CDR3 DNA. D genes are given only for firm matches. Not every row has a clone size; where given, it reads once, few, many or a size class.

. | TRBJ1-3 | TRBV28 | TRBD1 | CASSPPGQGIPGNTIYF | TGTGCCAGCAGTCCACCGGGACAGGGGATCCCTGGAAACACCATATATTTT
. | TRBJ2-7 | TRBV30 | . | CAWSPQEGWNYEQYF | TGTGCCTGGAGTCCCCAGGAGGGGTGGAACTACGAGCAGTACTTC
once | TRBJ2-2 | TRBV10-3 | TRBD1 | CAISPGQGASGELFF | TGTGCCATTTCTCCGGGACAGGGGGCGTCTGGGGAGCTGTTTTTT
. | TRBJ1-5 | TRBV19 | . | CASSTQSNQPQHF | TGTGCCAGTAGTACACAGTCAAATCAGCCCCAGCATTTT
. | TRBJ2-3 | TRBV19 | . | CASSTVRGRVEADTQYF | TGTGCCAGTAGTACCGTGCGGGGCCGGGTAGAAGCAGATACGCAGTATTTT
. | TRBJ2-7 | TRBV2 | . | CASSVPQGGQVYEQYF | TGTGCCAGCAGTGTTCCCCAGGGGGGTCAGGTCTACGAGCAGTACTTC
. | TRBJ2-7 | TRBV29-1 | TRBD1 | CSVSQGRDYEQYF | TGCAGCGTTTCACAGGGGAGAGACTACGAGCAGTACTTC
. | TRBJ2-5 | TRBV6-1 | TRBD1 | CASSGRQGLGETQYF | TGTGCCAGCAGTGGGCGACAGGGCCTGGGGGAGACCCAGTACTTC
few | TRBJ2-7 | TRBV5-1 | . | CASSVDPSSYEQYF | TGCGCCAGCAGCGTGGACCCCAGCTCCTACGAGCAGTACTTC
. | TRBJ1-4 | TRBV28 | . | CASSYGRRGSTNEKLFF | TGTGCCAGCAGTTATGGCAGGCGGGGATCAACTAATGAAAAACTGTTTTTT
. | TRBJ1-1 | TRBV11-2 | . | CASSFAGGAEAFF | TGTGCCAGCAGCTTCGCGGGGGGCGCTGAAGCTTTCTTT
. | TRBJ1-2 | TRBV19 | TRBD1 | CASSIRGRGPSGYTF | TGTGCCAGTAGTATAAGGGGCAGGGGGCCGAGTGGCTACACCTTC
. | TRBJ2-1 | TRBV7-9 | . | CASSITIDEQFF | TGTGCCAGCAGCATAACAATCGATGAGCAGTTCTTC
. | TRBJ2-2 | TRBV27 | TRBD1 | CASSRVLAGTGGTGELFF | TGTGCCAGCAGTCGGGTTTTGGCCGGGACAGGGGGCACCGGGGAGCTGTTTTTT
. | TRBJ1-4 | TRBV19 | . | CASSTRIRAEKLFF | TGTGCCAGTAGTACTCGCATCCGGGCTGAAAAACTGTTTTTT
. | TRBJ2-5 | TRBV6-1 | . | CASRARVLQETQYF | TGTGCCAGCAGGGCACGGGTTCTTCAAGAGACCCAGTACTTC
. | TRBJ2-5 | TRBV5-1 | TRBD1 | CASSAGQGVWETQYF | TGCGCCAGCAGTGCTGGACAGGGGGTGTGGGAGACCCAGTACTTC
. | TRBJ2-5 | TRBV2 | TRBD1 | CASSGTGQETQYF | TGTGCCAGCAGCGGGACAGGCCAGGAGACCCAGTACTTC
. | TRBJ2-2 | TRBV27 | . | CASSLATGELFF | TGTGCCAGCAGTTTGGCCACCGGGGAGCTGTTTTTT
. | TRBJ2-3 | TRBV5-4 | . | CASSLGRVRLSTDTQYF | TGTGCCAGCAGCTTGGGTAGAGTTCGACTGAGCACAGATACGCAGTATTTT
. | TRBJ2-5 | TRBV5-1 | . | CASSLAGGETQYF | TGCGCCAGCAGCTTGGCCGGAGGGGAGACCCAGTACTTC
. | TRBJ2-3 | TRBV2 | . | CASSEWDRTDTQYF | TGTGCCAGCAGTGAATGGGACCGCACAGATACGCAGTATTTT
. | TRBJ1-5 | TRBV19 | . | CASSIGGLGQPQHF | TGTGCCAGTAGTATAGGGGGGCTCGGTCAGCCCCAGCATTTT
. | TRBJ2-7 | TRBV6-6 | . | CASSYSKASHLYEQYF | TGTGCCAGCAGTTACTCGAAGGCTAGCCACCTCTACGAGCAGTACTTC